Each of the 3 T cell receptor beta chains below was sequenced from the same sample in a study of human T cells and chemical hapten exposure. TCRdb ran MiXCR on the RACE reads and lists one entry per CDR3 protein. The sample has 65,000 to 85,000 distinct CDR3 sequences, over 9% seen once; the top ten hold around 1.5%. Regarding time point: patch test 1, 2 weeks after DPC sensitization. Regarding treatment: therapeutic diphenylcyclopropenone sensitization with weekly scalp DPC. The material sequenced was whole blood, taken in connection with sensitization to the hapten diphenylcyclopropenone (DPC). All receptors come from a woman aged 50 to 65 with alopecia areata. Some clones in this sample may be carry-over from other donors' samples.

This clonotype was seen many times. The chain has TRBV12-3 or TRBV12-4 and TRBJ2-2; the match to TRBD2 covers 11 bases. CDR3 length: 18 residues. V lost 5 bases to trimming and J lost 4 bases; unmatched junction nucleotides: 12. The CDR3 loop is CASSAPRRLAGGTGELFF. Here the CDR3 DNA reads TGTGCCAGCAGTGCACCCCGCAGGCTAGCGGGAGGCACCGGGGAGCTGTTTTTT.

There are a few counts of this clonotype. The J gene is TRBJ2-3, the V gene TRBV28, with TRBD2 as a possible D gene (5 bases). The V end was cut by 3 bases, the J end by 3 bases, with 16 bases between. CDR1 MDHEN and CDR2 SYDVKM come from the germline V gene. The CDR3 has 16 residues. CDR3 amino acids: CASSLSGPRRTDTQYF. In DNA, the CDR3 is TGTGCCAGCAGTTTGAGCGGCCCCCGGCGGACAGATACGCAGTATTTT.

The chain couples TRBV5-1 to TRBJ2-5; possibly TRBD2 for D (5 bases). V lost 3 bases and J lost 4, with 16 bases in between. Looked up from germline, CDR1 is SGHRS and CDR2 is YFSETQ. The CDR3 loop spans 15 amino acids. CDR3: CASSSGSARPETQYF. Here the CDR3 DNA reads TGCGCCAGCAGCTCGGGGTCGGCTCGCCCAGAGACCCAGTACTTC.